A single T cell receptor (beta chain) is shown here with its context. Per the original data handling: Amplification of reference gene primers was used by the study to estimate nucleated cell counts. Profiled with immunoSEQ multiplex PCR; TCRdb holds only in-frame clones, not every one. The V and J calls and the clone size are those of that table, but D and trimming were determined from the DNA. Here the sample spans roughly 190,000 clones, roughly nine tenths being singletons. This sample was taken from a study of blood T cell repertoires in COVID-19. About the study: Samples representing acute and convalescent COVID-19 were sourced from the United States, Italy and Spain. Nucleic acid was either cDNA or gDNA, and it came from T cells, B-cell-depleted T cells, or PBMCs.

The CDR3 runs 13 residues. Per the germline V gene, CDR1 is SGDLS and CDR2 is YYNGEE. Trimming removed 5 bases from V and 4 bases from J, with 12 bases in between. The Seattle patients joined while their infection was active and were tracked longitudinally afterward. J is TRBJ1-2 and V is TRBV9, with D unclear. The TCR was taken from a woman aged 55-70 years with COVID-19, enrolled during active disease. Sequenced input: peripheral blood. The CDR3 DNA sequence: TGTGCCAGCAGTTCCCTACCCCTCTATGGCTACACCTTC. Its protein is CASSSLPLYGYTF.